A selection of T cell receptor beta chains follows, all from one sample in a study of CD8 T cells in ankylosing spondylitis. Each CDR3 protein gets one entry after TCRdb re-called the 5' RACE reads with MiXCR. The table shows 200,000 to 300,000 distinct CDR3 sequences, with 7.5% to 9% occurring only once. Material for sequencing was blood, either unsorted or a sorted T cell fraction (not recorded which). All receptors come from a male donor with ankylosing spondylitis or in good health (not recorded which). Both conserved end residues are part of each CDR3. D genes are given only for firm matches. The size field is filled for only some rows; it gives once, few, many or a size class.

j_call cdr3_length clone_size d_call v_call cdr3_nt cdr3_aa
TRBJ2-7 14 many NA TRBV6-5 TGTGCCAGCAGCCTGTCCGAACCCTCCTACGAGCAGTACTTC CASSLSEPSYEQYF
TRBJ2-3 16 many NA TRBV28 TGTGCCAGCAGTTCCCCGGGACTGAGGCCCACAGATACGCAGTATTTT CASSSPGLRPTDTQYF
TRBJ1-5 13 many NA TRBV30 TGTGCCTGGAGTGGTCCTGGCAATCAGCCCCAGCATTTT CAWSGPGNQPQHF
TRBJ2-7 14 NA TRBD1 TRBV7-2 TGTGCCAGCAGCCACGGGACAGGGTTCTACGAGCAGTACTTC CASSHGTGFYEQYF
TRBJ2-5 12 NA NA TRBV29-1 TGCAGCGTTTTTCTAGATAGGGAGACCCAGTACTTC CSVFLDRETQYF
TRBJ1-1 18 many TRBD1 TRBV5-4 TGTGCCAGCAGCCCCGGCCGTTTGACAGGGGGCCGGAACACTGAAGCTTTCTTT CASSPGRLTGGRNTEAFF
TRBJ2-3 14 many NA TRBV5-1 TGCGCCAGCAGCCATGGGGCTAGCACAGATACGCAGTATTTT CASSHGASTDTQYF
TRBJ2-5 18 few TRBD1 TRBV15 TGTGCCACCAGCAGACGCTTAAAGGACAGGGGTCGCCAAGAGACCCAGTACTTC CATSRRLKDRGRQETQYF
TRBJ2-2 15 few NA TRBV18 TGTGCCAGCTCACCGATAGGGGACGGCACCGGGGAGCTGTTTTTT CASSPIGDGTGELFF
TRBJ1-1 15 NA NA TRBV7-2 TGTGCCAGCAGCTTAGACCCGGGGGCGGGAACTGAAGCTTTCTTT CASSLDPGAGTEAFF
TRBJ2-3 17 NA TRBD1 TRBV5-1 TGCGCCAGCAGCCCAGCCCCCCGGGACAGGGGTACAGATACGCAGTATTTT CASSPAPRDRGTDTQYF
TRBJ2-5 17 many TRBD2 TRBV5-1 TGCGCCAGCAGCTGGGGACTAGCGGGATCAGAAGCAGAGACCCAGTACTTC CASSWGLAGSEAETQYF
TRBJ1-6 15 many NA TRBV12-3/TRBV12-4 TGTGCCAGCAGTGAGCGGGGAGGGGGGAATTCACCCCTCCACTTT CASSERGGGNSPLHF
TRBJ2-2 18 NA TRBD2 TRBV6-5 TGTGCCAGCAGTTATCAACTAGCGGGGGTCCTGAACACCGGGGAGCTGTTTTTT CASSYQLAGVLNTGELFF
TRBJ2-2 16 many NA TRBV18 TGTGCCAGCTCCCTTATGTTGGGAAGAAACACCGGGGAGCTGTTTTTT CASSLMLGRNTGELFF
TRBJ1-1 14 many NA TRBV27 TGTGCCAGCAGTTTATCCCTAGGGGTGACTGAAGCTTTCTTT CASSLSLGVTEAFF
TRBJ1-5 13 few NA TRBV15 TGTGCCACCAGCAGAGTGGCGTCAGGGCCCCAGCATTTT CATSRVASGPQHF
TRBJ2-3 13 many NA TRBV20-1 TGCAGTGCACTAACGAGCGTTACAGATACGCAGTATTTT CSALTSVTDTQYF
TRBJ2-5 15 many TRBD2 TRBV5-1 TGCGCCAGCACTGTGGGAGGGAAACCGACAGAGACCCAGTACTTC CASTVGGKPTETQYF
TRBJ1-2 14 NA NA TRBV7-3 TGTGCCAGCAGTCCCGGGGGAGGGCCTTATGGCTACACCTTC CASSPGGGPYGYTF
TRBJ1-1 17 many NA TRBV5-1 TGCGCCAGCAGCCCCGGGCGGGGGGTGGAAGTGAACACTGAAGCTTTCTTT CASSPGRGVEVNTEAFF
TRBJ1-4 15 many NA TRBV20-1 TGCAGTGCTAGGTCCCCGGCAGGGTGGAGTGAAAAACTGTTTTTT CSARSPAGWSEKLFF
TRBJ2-1 14 NA TRBD2 TRBV4-3 TGCGCCAGCAGCCAAGCGTGGGGGGGGGATGAGCAGTTCTTC CASSQAWGGDEQFF
TRBJ2-2 18 many TRBD1 TRBV12-3/TRBV12-4 TGTGCCAGCAGAATTTATCCGGGACAGGGGTATAGCACCGGGGAGCTGTTTTTT CASRIYPGQGYSTGELFF
TRBJ2-7 12 many NA TRBV12-3/TRBV12-4 TGTGCCAGCAGTTCCCCCCCCAACGAGCAGTACTTC CASSSPPNEQYF
TRBJ2-7 14 many TRBD2 TRBV9 TGTGCCAGCAGCGTAGTAGCGGGAGCCTACGAGCAGTACTTC CASSVVAGAYEQYF
TRBJ2-7 15 many NA TRBV3-1 TGTGCCAGCAGCCAAGGACTAGGAGCCTTCTACGAGCAGTACTTC CASSQGLGAFYEQYF
TRBJ2-1 16 many TRBD2 TRBV11-2 TGTGCCAGCAGCTACCCTGGGAGCGGGGGTTACAATGAGCAGTTCTTC CASSYPGSGGYNEQFF
TRBJ2-2 15 NA TRBD2 TRBV29-1 TGCAGCGCCGTCAGCGGGGGGCCCAACACCGGGGAGCTGTTTTTT CSAVSGGPNTGELFF
TRBJ2-6 14 many NA TRBV6-1 TGTGCCAGCAGATCAGGGTTCGGGGCCAACGTCCTGACTTTC CASRSGFGANVLTF
TRBJ2-2 13 many NA TRBV19 TGTGCCATTAAGGCACAGAGAACCGGGGAGCTGTTTTTT CAIKAQRTGELFF
TRBJ2-7 17 many NA TRBV6-1 TGTGCCAGCAGTGAACCCTCGGACAGCACCTACTCCTACGAGCAGTACTTC CASSEPSDSTYSYEQYF
TRBJ2-3 15 few TRBD2 TRBV6-1 TGTGCCAGCAGTCAACTAGCGTTTAGCACAGATACGCAGTATTTT CASSQLAFSTDTQYF
TRBJ1-5 19 many NA TRBV20-1 TGCAGTGCTAGAGAGCTAAAGACAGGCCCGCTGTATAGCAATCAGCCCCAGCATTTT CSARELKTGPLYSNQPQHF
TRBJ2-3 16 many TRBD2 TRBV28 TGTGCCAGCAGTTGGCCCCTGGCGGGAGGGCCGAATACGCAGTATTTT CASSWPLAGGPNTQYF
TRBJ2-2 15 many TRBD2 TRBV12-3/TRBV12-4 TGTGCCAGCAGCTTAACTAGCGGGAGCACCGGGGAGCTGTTTTTT CASSLTSGSTGELFF
TRBJ2-1 17 few TRBD2 TRBV4-3 TGCGCCAGCAGCCAAGGCGAGACCGGGACTACCTACAATGAGCAGTTCTTC CASSQGETGTTYNEQFF
TRBJ2-3 19 NA TRBD2 TRBV12-3/TRBV12-4 TGTGCCAGCAGCCGAAGGGGTGTGTCGAGCGGGGGAGAGACAGATACGCAGTATTTT CASSRRGVSSGGETDTQYF
TRBJ2-3 15 few NA TRBV20-1 TGCAGTGGCTTGCTCGACCGGGGGCTGACAGATACGCAGTATTTT CSGLLDRGLTDTQYF
TRBJ1-2 15 NA NA TRBV5-1 TGCGCCAGCAGCTCTGGCCAGGGAACGGGAGCTGGCTACACCTTC CASSSGQGTGAGYTF
TRBJ1-5 15 many NA TRBV7-2 TGTGCCAGCAGCTTATGGAGGGGCGGGGATCAGCCCCAGCATTTT CASSLWRGGDQPQHF
TRBJ2-7 15 few TRBD1 TRBV5-1 TGCGCCAGCAGCCCTAAGACAGGGGGCGAGTACGAGCAGTACTTC CASSPKTGGEYEQYF
TRBJ1-4 15 many TRBD1 TRBV7-9 TGTGCCAGCAGCCACCGGGACAGGGCGAGGGAAAAACTGTTTTTT CASSHRDRAREKLFF
TRBJ2-1 16 many TRBD2 TRBV5-1 TGCGCCAGCAGCACTGAGGCTAGCGGTAACTACAATGAGCAGTTCTTC CASSTEASGNYNEQFF
TRBJ2-5 13 few NA TRBV7-9 TGTGCCAGCAGCGGGGGTCCTACAGGGACCCAGTACTTC CASSGGPTGTQYF
TRBJ2-5 12 many NA TRBV30 TGTGCCTGGAGTCTAGTCGGGGCGGCCCAGTACTTC CAWSLVGAAQYF
TRBJ1-2 13 few TRBD1 TRBV3-1 TGTGCCAGCCACCGACAGGGATCGTATGGCTACACCTTC CASHRQGSYGYTF
TRBJ2-3 17 NA NA TRBV7-6 TGTGCCAGCAGCTCCCCAGCGCAGGATCGGGCGTCGGATACGCAGTATTTT CASSSPAQDRASDTQYF
TRBJ2-5 14 NA NA TRBV18 TGTGCCAGCTCACCTGATGCTCGGAGGGAGACCCAGTACTTC CASSPDARRETQYF